Below are 20 T cell receptor beta chains sequenced from a single sample in a study of cytomegalovirus exposure and HLA in healthy donors. Primers included in the PCR were 60 Vbeta and 13 Jbeta primers. This table comes from immunoSEQ multiplex PCR, and its TCRdb copy is limited to in-frame clones, with some not included. The data show fewer than 350,000 clones, with around 90% seen just once and approximately 2% held by the top ten. Sequenced input: PBMCs. The receptors originated from a woman younger than 30 in good health and CMV-seronegative.

The V and J genes are TRBV13 and TRBJ1-5; 11 positions agree with TRBD1. Trimming cost V 2 bases and J 6 bases; bases outside gene matches: 3. Germline V gene sequence: CDR1 PRHDT, CDR2 FYEKMQ (reference sequence). CDR3 length: 15 amino acids. The chain's CDR3 is CASSLRTGGPQPQHF. The CDR3 region has the DNA TGTGCCAGCAGCTTACGGACAGGGGGCCCTCAGCCCCAGCATTTT.

CDR3 protein: CASSSWTGAREQYF. The CDR3 DNA reads as TGTGCCAGCAGCTCATGGACAGGGGCACGGGAGCAGTACTTC. This sequence joins TRBV7-6 and TRBJ2-7; 9 bases match TRBD1. J lost 7 bases, V lost 4 bases, and 8 bases had no gene match. This CDR3 is 14 amino acids long. Germline loops: CDR1 SGHVS, CDR2 FNYEAQ.

This clone was seen just once. The DNA for the CDR3 is TGTGCCAGCAGCGTAGCTTCGGGGGACTATGGCTACACCTTC. It codes for CASSVASGDYGYTF. The V and J genes are TRBV9 and TRBJ1-2; D possibly corresponds to TRBD1 (5 bases). The CDR3 runs to 14 residues. V was pared by 0 bases and J by 3 bases, with 9 bases between. Germline CDR1 reads SGDLS; CDR2 reads YYNGEE.

The chain links TRBV19 to TRBJ1-2; possible D gene TRBD1, 6 bases. This CDR3 has 16 residues. The V end was cut by 3 bases, the J end by 5 bases, with 19 bases between. Per the germline V gene, CDR1 is LNHDA and CDR2 is SQIVND (reference sequence). The CDR3 spells CASSMDLRGDTYGYTF. CDR3 nucleotides: TGTGCCAGTAGTATGGATCTGCGGGGGGACACGTATGGCTACACCTTC.

V and J are TRBV6-5 and TRBJ1-2; perhaps TRBD1 as D (5 bases). Germline V CDR1 and CDR2: MNHEY, SVGAGI. V dropped 7 bases and J dropped 5 bases, with 8 bases sitting between them. This CDR3 is 11 amino acids long. The CDR3 DNA sequence: TGTGCCAGCATGGGGGGATATGGCTACACCTTC. This gives the protein CASMGGYGYTF.

The sample holds one count of this clone. V gene TRBV7-9 combines with J gene TRBJ2-5; D may be TRBD2 (7 bases). V was trimmed by 5 bases and J by 3 bases, leaving 22 bases between them. CDR3 length: 17 residues. The germline gives CDR1 SEHNR, CDR2 FQNEAQ (reference sequence). CDR3 sequence (DNA): TGTGCCAGCAGCCTCGAGGGGGAGGGGACGCTCGAAGAGACCCAGTACTTC. Its translation: CASSLEGEGTLEETQYF.

The chain joins TRBV5-1 to TRBJ1-1; D unresolved. The germline V gene encodes CDR1 SGHRS and CDR2 YFSETQ. V lost 5 bases to trimming and J lost 0 bases, with 8 bases between them. The CDR3 totals 13 residues. Here the CDR3 DNA reads TGCGCCAGCAGGGCAGACATGAACACTGAAGCTTTCTTT. It specifies CASRADMNTEAFF.

This chain links TRBV15 with TRBJ1-2; weak D call: TRBD1 (5 bases). Germline CDR1 and CDR2: LNHNV and YYDKDF (reference sequence). The CDR3 has 16 residues. The V gene lost 0 bases and the J gene lost 4 bases, with 15 bases spanning the gap. CDR3 residues: CATSREGKGLGYGYTF. The CDR3 bases are TGTGCCACCAGCAGAGAAGGAAAGGGGCTTGGCTATGGCTACACCTTC.

The chain links TRBV27 to TRBJ2-7; no clear D gene. The CDR3 extends over 12 amino acids. Trimming took off 6 bases at V and 2 bases at J, with 8 bases between the two ends. Germline CDR1 MNHEY, CDR2 SMNVEV (reference sequence). The CDR3 loop is CASRHSAYEQYF. CDR3 nucleotide sequence: TGTGCCAGCAGGCACAGTGCCTACGAGCAGTACTTC.

This clone came up once. In nucleotides, the CDR3 is TGTGCCAGCAGCCCCTTGTCCGGCCAAGAGACCCAGTACTTC. Its translation is CASSPLSGQETQYF. The V gene is TRBV11-2, the J gene TRBJ2-5; no clear D gene. Between the trimmed V and J ends, which lost 5 bases and 1 base, there was a span of 11 bases. The CDR3 runs 14 residues. Germline V CDR1 and CDR2: SGHAT, FQNNGV.

This chain connects TRBV23-1 to TRBJ1-4; 8 bases align to TRBD1. TRBV23-1 is an open reading frame whose function is uncertain. The CDR3 totals 16 residues. Germline trimming cut 3 bases from V and 8 bases from J; bases unmatched to any gene: 11. CDR3 protein: CASSQTWDRMGEKLFF. In DNA form, the CDR3 reads TGCGCCAGCAGTCAGACCTGGGACAGGATGGGGGAAAAACTGTTTTTT.

This clone was counted a few times. The chain recombines TRBV6-5 with TRBJ1-6; 7 bases align to TRBD1. Germline V gene sequence: CDR1 MNHEY, CDR2 SVGAGI. V shed 0 bases, J shed 11 bases, and the junction held 4 bases outside the gene matches. The CDR3 consists of 14 residues. The CDR3 DNA follows: TGTGCCAGCAGTTACTCGAACAGGGGTGCACCCCTCCACTTT. It yields the protein CASSYSNRGAPLHF.

The V and J genes are TRBV19 and TRBJ2-5, with D possibly matching TRBD1 (7 bases). Trimming shortened V by 3 bases and J by 5 bases, and 13 bases separated the two germline ends. Germline-derived CDR1 and CDR2 are LNHDA and SQIVND (reference sequence). The CDR3 loop spans 14 amino acids. The CDR3 loop reads CASSIGPGGETQYF. In nucleotides, the CDR3 is TGTGCCAGTAGTATCGGGCCAGGGGGGGAGACCCAGTACTTC.

V gene TRBV6-6 combines with J gene TRBJ2-5; 10 positions agree with TRBD2. J lost 2 bases, V lost 6 bases, and 6 bases had no gene match. CDR3 length: 15 amino acids. In germline, CDR1 is MNHNY, CDR2 SVGAGI (reference sequence). In DNA form, the CDR3 reads TGTGCCAGCAGATGGGATAGCGGGGGGCAAGAGACCCAGTACTTC. Encoded protein: CASRWDSGGQETQYF.

The J gene is TRBJ2-1, the V gene TRBV19, with TRBD2 identical over 8 bases. CDR1 is LNHDA, CDR2 SQIVND, per germline (reference sequence). Losses at the gene ends were 1 base for V and 6 bases for J; bases not matched to a gene: 5. The CDR3 length is 15 residues. Here the CDR3 DNA reads TGTGCCAGTAGTATAGGGGCGGGGGGCGGCAATGAGCAGTTCTTC. Translation gives CASSIGAGGGNEQFF.

The chain has TRBV6-5 and TRBJ2-5, with 9 nucleotides matching TRBD2. The germline gives CDR1 MNHEY, CDR2 SVGAGI. The V segment lost 0 bases and the J segment 4 bases; nucleotides outside the gene matches: 6. CDR3 length: 16 amino acids. CDR3 bases: TGTGCCAGCAGTTACTCGGGCGGGGGGGCTGGAGAGACCCAGTACTTC. This encodes CASSYSGGGAGETQYF.

The chain combines TRBV6-5 with TRBJ2-5; 9 bases are shared with TRBD1. Losses at the gene ends were 0 bases for V and 6 bases for J; bases not matched to a gene: 5. CDR3 size: 15 residues. The germline gives CDR1 MNHEY, CDR2 SVGAGI. As DNA, the CDR3 is TGTGCCAGCAGTTACTCCGGGACAGGGAAGAAGACCCAGTACTTC. This gives the protein CASSYSGTGKKTQYF.

Only a few counts were recorded for this clone. The chain carries TRBV5-8 and TRBJ1-2; D unclear. Germline V gene sequence: CDR1 SGHTS, CDR2 YDEGEE. CDR3 size: 14 residues. V lost 0 bases and J lost 4, with 10 bases in between. The CDR3 region is CASSLEQRAYGYTF. DNA of the CDR3: TGTGCCAGCAGCTTGGAACAGAGGGCCTATGGCTACACCTTC. The full variable domain, its missing parts supplied by reference TRBV5-8 and TRBJ1-2, is EAGVTQSPTHLIKTRGQQATLRCSPISGHTSVYWYQQALGLGLQFLLWYDEGEERNRGNFPPRFSGRQFPNYSSELNVNALELEDSALYLCASSLEQRAYGYTFGSGTRLTVV.

This clone appeared a few times. This sequence joins TRBV6-4 and TRBJ2-1, with TRBD1 as a possible D gene (6 bases). There are 14 residues in the CDR3. Germline V gene data show CDR1 as MRHNA and CDR2 as SNTAGT. V was pared by 6 bases and J by 6 bases, with 15 bases between. CDR3 region: CASSPGQLTNEQFF. CDR3 DNA: TGTGCCAGCAGCCCTGGACAGTTGACCAATGAGCAGTTCTTC.

The chain has TRBV9 and TRBJ2-5; 9 bases are shared with TRBD2. The germline V gene has CDR1 SGDLS and CDR2 YYNGEE. V trimming: 2 bases; J trimming: 1 base; junction bases outside the gene matches: 6. The CDR3 covers 16 residues. The CDR3 loop reads CASSVGGGAPQETQYF. The DNA for the CDR3 is TGTGCCAGCAGCGTGGGCGGGGGGGCCCCCCAAGAGACCCAGTACTTC.